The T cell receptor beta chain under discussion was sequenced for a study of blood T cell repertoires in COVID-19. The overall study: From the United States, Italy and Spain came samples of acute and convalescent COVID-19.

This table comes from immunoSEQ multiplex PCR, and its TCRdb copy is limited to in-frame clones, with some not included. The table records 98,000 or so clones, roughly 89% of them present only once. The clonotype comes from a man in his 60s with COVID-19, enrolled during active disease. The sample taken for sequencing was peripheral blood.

CDR3 in DNA: TGTGCCAGCGCGAGACAGGCCCCTCGACGGCCCCAGCATTTT. Translated, it gives CASARQAPRRPQHF. The V and J genes are TRBV2 and TRBJ1-5, with D maybe TRBD1 (6 bases). This CDR3 contains 14 residues. The V gene lost 8 bases and the J gene lost 9 bases, with 20 bases spanning the gap. Germline loops: CDR1 SNHLY, CDR2 FYNNEI.